Listed below are T cell receptor beta chains from one sample, sequenced in a study of metastatic and nonmetastatic thyroid tumors. TCRdb re-called clones from the PCR reads using MiXCR. This table holds under 60,000 clones, about 20% found once. The sequenced sample was blood. Source of these receptors: a male donor with papillary thyroid cancer or a benign thyroid nodule (not recorded which). Some clones in this sample may be carry-over from other donors' samples. Each CDR3 is given with its conserved first and last residue. The order of the fields is J gene, V gene, D gene, clone size, CDR3 protein, CDR3 DNA. A D gene is named only where the DNA matches it firmly. Clone sizes are given selectively: once, few, many, or a class where the clone is expanded.

>TRBJ1-2|TRBV7-2|-|many
CASSLTAGDYGYTF
TGTGCCAGCAGCTTAACGGCAGGGGACTATGGCTACACCTTC
>TRBJ2-3|TRBV5-1|-|many
CASSSSESTDTQYF
TGCGCCAGCAGCTCCTCGGAGAGCACAGATACGCAGTATTTT
>TRBJ1-1|TRBV18|TRBD1|-
CASARGETEAFF
TGTGCCAGTGCCAGGGGGGAAACTGAAGCTTTCTTT
>TRBJ2-5|TRBV5-6|-|many
CASSLGGIGETQYF
TGTGCCAGCAGCTTGGGGGGCATCGGCGAGACCCAGTACTTC
>TRBJ1-4|TRBV19|-|many
CASKGFATNEKLFF
TGTGCCAGTAAGGGATTTGCAACTAATGAAAAACTGTTTTTT
>TRBJ2-4|TRBV3-1|-|many
CASSQERSNQQTNIQYF
TGTGCCAGCAGCCAAGAAAGGTCGAATCAACAGACAAACATTCAGTACTTC
>TRBJ1-1|TRBV20-1|-|many
CSAPLQGNTEAFF
TGCAGTGCTCCCCTACAGGGGAACACTGAAGCTTTCTTT
>TRBJ1-1|TRBV7-9|-|many
CASSSQGTEAFF
TGTGCCAGCAGCTCACAGGGAACTGAAGCTTTCTTT
>TRBJ1-6|TRBV7-8|TRBD1|many
CASSPRQGGDSPLHF
TGTGCCAGCAGCCCTCGACAGGGCGGGGATTCACCCCTCCACTTT
>TRBJ2-7|TRBV6-1|-|-
CASSPREKGEQYF
TGTGCCAGCAGTCCACGGGAGAAGGGCGAGCAGTACTTC
>TRBJ2-7|TRBV7-3|TRBD2|many
CASSSGLASEQYF
TGTGCCAGCAGCTCGGGACTAGCTAGCGAGCAGTACTTC
>TRBJ2-2|TRBV3-1|-|-
CASSQEGESGELFF
TGTGCCAGCAGCCAGGAGGGGGAATCCGGGGAGCTGTTTTTT
>TRBJ1-2|TRBV30|-|-
CASAWEHGYTF
TGTGCCTCCGCTTGGGAACATGGCTACACCTTC
>TRBJ2-1|TRBV2|-|many
CASTLQVQFF
TGTGCCAGCACTCTCCAGGTTCAGTTCTTC
>TRBJ2-1|TRBV7-9|-|many
CASSFSEESYNEQFF
TGTGCCAGCAGCTTTAGCGAAGAGAGCTACAATGAGCAGTTCTTC
>TRBJ1-2|TRBV7-2|TRBD1|many
CASSLVAGGSGGYTF
TGTGCCAGCAGCTTAGTGGCAGGGGGATCGGGTGGCTACACCTTC
>TRBJ1-6|TRBV2|-|few
CASSAATARGSPLNF
TGTGCCAGCAGTGCTGCGACAGCGAGAGGTTCACCCCTCAACTTT
>TRBJ1-6|TRBV20-1|-|many
CSAIEQGRVDNSPLHF
TGCAGTGCTATCGAACAGGGCCGCGTCGATAATTCACCCCTCCACTTT
>TRBJ1-3|TRBV6-1|-|-
CASSPRAGNTIYF
TGTGCCAGCAGCCCCAGGGCTGGAAACACCATATATTTT
>TRBJ1-1|TRBV12-3/TRBV12-4|-|-
CASSPGLGAEAFF
TGTGCCAGCAGCCCGGGACTGGGGGCTGAAGCTTTCTTT
>TRBJ2-6|TRBV6-1|-|-
CASSEAWGVSGANVLNF
TGTGCCAGCAGTGAAGCATGGGGAGTCTCTGGGGCCAACGTCCTGAATTTC
>TRBJ1-2|TRBV27|-|many
CASSLKGQPYGYTF
TGTGCCAGCAGTTTAAAAGGGCAGCCATATGGCTACACCTTC
>TRBJ2-7|TRBV7-9|-|-
CASSQGTEYYEQYF
TGTGCCAGCAGCCAAGGGACTGAATACTACGAGCAGTACTTC
>TRBJ1-1|TRBV5-1|TRBD1|many
CASSLGQGATEAFF
TGCGCCAGCAGCTTGGGACAGGGGGCAACTGAAGCTTTCTTT
>TRBJ2-7|TRBV6-1|-|-
CASRGDFLSYDQYF
TGTGCCAGCCGGGGCGACTTCCTTTCTTACGATCAGTACTTC
>TRBJ2-2|TRBV12-3/TRBV12-4|TRBD2|many
CASSPTSGRPTGELFF
TGTGCCAGCAGCCCGACTAGCGGGCGACCCACCGGGGAGCTGTTTTTT
>TRBJ1-5|TRBV7-3|-|-
CASSPPAATAYSNQPQHF
TGTGCCAGCAGCCCCCCGGCGGCTACAGCGTATAGCAATCAGCCCCAGCATTTT